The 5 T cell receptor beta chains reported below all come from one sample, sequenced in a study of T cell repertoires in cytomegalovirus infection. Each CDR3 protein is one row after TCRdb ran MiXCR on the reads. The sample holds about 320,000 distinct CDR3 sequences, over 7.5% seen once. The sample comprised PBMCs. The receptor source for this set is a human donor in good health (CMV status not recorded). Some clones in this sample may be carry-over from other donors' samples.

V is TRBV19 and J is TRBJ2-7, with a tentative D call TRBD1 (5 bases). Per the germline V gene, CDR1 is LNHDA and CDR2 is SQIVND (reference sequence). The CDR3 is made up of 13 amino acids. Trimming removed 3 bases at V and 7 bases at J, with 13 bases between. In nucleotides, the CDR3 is TGTGCCAGTAGTATTGCAGGGCCGGGTGAGCAGTACTTC. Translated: CASSIAGPGEQYF.

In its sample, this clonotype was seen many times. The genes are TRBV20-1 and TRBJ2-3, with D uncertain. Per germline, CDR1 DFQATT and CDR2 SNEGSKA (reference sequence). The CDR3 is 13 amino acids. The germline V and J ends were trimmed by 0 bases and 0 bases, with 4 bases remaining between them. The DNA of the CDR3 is TGCAGTGCTAGAGATGCGAGCACAGATACGCAGTATTTT. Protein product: CSARDASTDTQYF.

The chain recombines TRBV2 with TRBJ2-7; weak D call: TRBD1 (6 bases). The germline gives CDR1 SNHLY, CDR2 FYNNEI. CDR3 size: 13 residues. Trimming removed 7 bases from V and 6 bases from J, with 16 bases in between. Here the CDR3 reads CASKGQGLGEQYF. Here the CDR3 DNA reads TGTGCCAGCAAGGGACAAGGATTGGGCGAGCAGTACTTC.

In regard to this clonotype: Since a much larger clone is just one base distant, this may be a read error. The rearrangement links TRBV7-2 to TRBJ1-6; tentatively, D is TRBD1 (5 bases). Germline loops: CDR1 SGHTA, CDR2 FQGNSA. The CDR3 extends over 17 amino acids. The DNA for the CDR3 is TGTGCCAGCAGCTTAGCAGTGGTCGGACAAGTAGGTTCAGCCCTCCACTTT. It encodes CASSLAVVGQVGSALHF.

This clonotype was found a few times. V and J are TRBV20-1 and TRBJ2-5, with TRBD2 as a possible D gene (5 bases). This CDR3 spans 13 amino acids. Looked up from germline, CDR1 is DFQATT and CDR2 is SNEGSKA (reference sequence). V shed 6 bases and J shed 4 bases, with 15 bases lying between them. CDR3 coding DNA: TGCAGTGCGCACCTCGGGGTAGCAGAGACCCAGTACTTC. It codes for CSAHLGVAETQYF.